This T cell receptor (beta chain) was sequenced in a study of cytomegalovirus exposure and HLA in healthy donors. Study conclusions and caveats: Rarity characterized most TCR sequences, yet some public TCRs appeared in many donors.

Use of 60 Vbeta and 13 Jbeta primers characterized the PCR. Some clones are missing from TCRdb's copy, which holds only in-frame ones; the method was immunoSEQ multiplex PCR. The sample carries some 130,000 clones, 66% recorded once. Regarding this clone: What it binds is not known.

This CDR3 spans 14 amino acids. V lost 7 bases to trimming and J lost 5 bases; unmatched junction nucleotides: 7. From germline, CDR1 is MNHNY and CDR2 SVGAGI (reference sequence). This clonotype originated in a human donor in good health. The chain links TRBV6-6 to TRBJ1-4; 7 bases agree with TRBD1. The sequenced sample consisted of PBMCs. The CDR3 sequence is CASTEWGQNEKLFF. CDR3 sequence (DNA): TGTGCCAGCACCGAATGGGGACAGAATGAAAAACTGTTTTTT.